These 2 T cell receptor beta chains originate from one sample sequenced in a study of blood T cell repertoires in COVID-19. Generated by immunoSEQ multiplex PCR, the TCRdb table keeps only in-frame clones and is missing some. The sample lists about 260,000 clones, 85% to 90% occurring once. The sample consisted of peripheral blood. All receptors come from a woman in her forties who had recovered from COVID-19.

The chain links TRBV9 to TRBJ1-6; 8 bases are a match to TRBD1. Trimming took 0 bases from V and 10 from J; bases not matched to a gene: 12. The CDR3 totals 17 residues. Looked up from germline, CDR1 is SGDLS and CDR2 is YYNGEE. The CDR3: CASSVDGVAGGMSPLHF. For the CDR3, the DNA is TGTGCCAGCAGCGTAGATGGTGTGGCAGGGGGCATGTCACCCCTCCACTTT. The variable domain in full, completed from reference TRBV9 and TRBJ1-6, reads DSGVTQTPKHLITATGQRVTLRCSPRSGDLSVYWYQQSLDQGLQFLIQYYNGEERAKGNILERFSAQQFPDLHSELNLSSLELGDSALYFCASSVDGVAGGMSPLHFGNGTRLTVT.

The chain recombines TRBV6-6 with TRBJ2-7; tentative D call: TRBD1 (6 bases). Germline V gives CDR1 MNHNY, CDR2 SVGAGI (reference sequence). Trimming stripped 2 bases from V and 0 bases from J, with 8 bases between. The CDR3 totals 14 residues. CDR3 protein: CASSYGTSSYEQYF. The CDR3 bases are TGTGCCAGCAGTTACGGGACATCCTCCTACGAGCAGTACTTC.